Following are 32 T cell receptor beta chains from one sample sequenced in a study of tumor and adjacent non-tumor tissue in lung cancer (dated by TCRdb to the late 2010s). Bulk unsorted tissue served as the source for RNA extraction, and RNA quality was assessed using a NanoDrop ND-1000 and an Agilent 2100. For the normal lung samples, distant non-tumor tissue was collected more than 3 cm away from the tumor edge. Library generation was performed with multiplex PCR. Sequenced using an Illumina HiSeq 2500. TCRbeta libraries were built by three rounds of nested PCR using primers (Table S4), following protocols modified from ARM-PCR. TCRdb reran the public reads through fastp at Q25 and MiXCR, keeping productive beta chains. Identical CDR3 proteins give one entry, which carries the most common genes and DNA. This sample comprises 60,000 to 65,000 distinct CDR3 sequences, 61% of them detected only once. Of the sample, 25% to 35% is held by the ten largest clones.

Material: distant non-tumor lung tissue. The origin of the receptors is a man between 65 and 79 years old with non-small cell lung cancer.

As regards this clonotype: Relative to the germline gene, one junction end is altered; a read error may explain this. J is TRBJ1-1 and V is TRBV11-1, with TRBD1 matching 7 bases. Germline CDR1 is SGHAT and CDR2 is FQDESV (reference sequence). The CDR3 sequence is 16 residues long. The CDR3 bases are TGTGCGAGCAGCTCAGCGGACAGGCTGGGGGGCACTGAAGCTTTCTTT. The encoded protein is CASSSADRLGGTEAFF.

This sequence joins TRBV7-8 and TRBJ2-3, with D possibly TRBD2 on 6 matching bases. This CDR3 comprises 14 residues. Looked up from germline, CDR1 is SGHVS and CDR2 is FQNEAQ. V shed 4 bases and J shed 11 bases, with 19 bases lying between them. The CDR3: CASSSPGVSGKQYF. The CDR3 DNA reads TGTGCCAGCAGCTCTCCGGGAGTGAGTGGTAAGCAGTATTTT.

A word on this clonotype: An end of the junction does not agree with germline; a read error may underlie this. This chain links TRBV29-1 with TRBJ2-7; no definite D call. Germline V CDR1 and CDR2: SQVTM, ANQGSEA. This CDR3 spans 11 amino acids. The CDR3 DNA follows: TGCAGCGTTGGCCAGGTCTACGAGCAATACTTC. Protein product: CSVGQVYEQYF.

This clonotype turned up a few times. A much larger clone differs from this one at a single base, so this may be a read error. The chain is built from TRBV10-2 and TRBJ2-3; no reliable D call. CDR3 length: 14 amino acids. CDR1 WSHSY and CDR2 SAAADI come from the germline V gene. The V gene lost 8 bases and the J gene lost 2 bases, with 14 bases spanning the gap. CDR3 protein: CASSTSPHTDTQYF. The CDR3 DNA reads TGCGCCAGCTCCACGAGCCCCCACACAGATACGCAGTATTTT.

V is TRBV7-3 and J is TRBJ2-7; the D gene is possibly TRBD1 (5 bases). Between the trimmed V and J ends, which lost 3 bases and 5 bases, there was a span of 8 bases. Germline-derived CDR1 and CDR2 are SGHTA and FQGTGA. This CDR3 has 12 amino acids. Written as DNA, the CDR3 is TGTGCCAGCAGCTTCGCAGGGAACGAGCAGTACTTC. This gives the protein CASSFAGNEQYF. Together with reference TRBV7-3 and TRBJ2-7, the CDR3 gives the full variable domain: GAGVSQTPSNKVTEKGKYVELRCDPISGHTALYWYRQSLGQGPEFLIYFQGTGAADDSGLPNDRFFAVRPEGSVSTLKIQRTERGDSAVYLCASSFAGNEQYFGPGTRLTVT.

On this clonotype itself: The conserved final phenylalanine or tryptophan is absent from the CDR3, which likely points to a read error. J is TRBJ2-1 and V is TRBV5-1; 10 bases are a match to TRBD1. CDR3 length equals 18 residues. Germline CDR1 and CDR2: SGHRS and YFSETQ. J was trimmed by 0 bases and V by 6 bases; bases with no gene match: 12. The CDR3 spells CASIPGTGAPDSYNEQFL. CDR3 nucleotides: TGCGCCAGCATCCCCGGGACAGGGGCTCCCGACTCCTACAATGAGCAGTTCCTC.

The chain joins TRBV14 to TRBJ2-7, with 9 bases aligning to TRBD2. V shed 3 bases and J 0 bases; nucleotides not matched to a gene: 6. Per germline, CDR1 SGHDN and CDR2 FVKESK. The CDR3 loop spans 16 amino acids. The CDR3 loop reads CASSHARLAASYEQYF. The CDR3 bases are TGTGCCAGCAGCCATGCCCGACTAGCGGCCTCCTACGAGCAGTACTTC.

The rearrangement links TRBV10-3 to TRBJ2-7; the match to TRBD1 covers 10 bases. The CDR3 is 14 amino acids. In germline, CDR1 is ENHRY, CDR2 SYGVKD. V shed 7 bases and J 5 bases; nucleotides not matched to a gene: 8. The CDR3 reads CAINVKTGGHEQYF. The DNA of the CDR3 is TGTGCCATCAATGTTAAGACAGGGGGCCACGAGCAGTACTTC.

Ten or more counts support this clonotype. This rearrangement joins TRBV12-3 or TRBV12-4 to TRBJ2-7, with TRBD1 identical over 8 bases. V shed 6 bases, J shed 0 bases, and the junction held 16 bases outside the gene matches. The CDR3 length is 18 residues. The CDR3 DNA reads TGTGCCAGCAGCTCTACCACCGGGACAGGCGTGAGCTCCTACGAGCAGTACTTC. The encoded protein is CASSSTTGTGVSSYEQYF.

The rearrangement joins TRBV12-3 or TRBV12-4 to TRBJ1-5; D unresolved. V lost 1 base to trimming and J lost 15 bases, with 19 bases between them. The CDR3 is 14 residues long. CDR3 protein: CASSLGQPNQSLHF. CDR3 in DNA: TGTGCCAGCAGTTTAGGTCAGCCAAATCAGTCCCTGCATTTT.

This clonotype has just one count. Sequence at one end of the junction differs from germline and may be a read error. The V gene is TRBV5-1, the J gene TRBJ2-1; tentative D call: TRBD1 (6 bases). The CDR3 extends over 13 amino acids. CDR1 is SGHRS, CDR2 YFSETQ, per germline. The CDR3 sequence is CASSFGRDNEQSF. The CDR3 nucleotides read TGCGCCAGCAGCTTTGGCCGGGACAATGAGCAGTCCTTC.

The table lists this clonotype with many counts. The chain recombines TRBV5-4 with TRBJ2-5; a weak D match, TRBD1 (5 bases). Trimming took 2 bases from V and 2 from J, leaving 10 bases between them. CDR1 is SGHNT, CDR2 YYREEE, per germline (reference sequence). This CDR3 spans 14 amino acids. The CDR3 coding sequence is TGTGCCAGCAGCTTAGACAGCGTTCAAGAGACCCAGTACTTC. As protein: CASSLDSVQETQYF.

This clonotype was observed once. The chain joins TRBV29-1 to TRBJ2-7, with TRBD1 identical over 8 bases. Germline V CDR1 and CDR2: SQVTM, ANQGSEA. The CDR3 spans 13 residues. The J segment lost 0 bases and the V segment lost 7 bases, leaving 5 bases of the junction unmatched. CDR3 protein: CSATGVISYEQYF. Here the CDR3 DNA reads TGCAGCGCGACAGGGGTAATCTCCTACGAGCAGTACTTC.

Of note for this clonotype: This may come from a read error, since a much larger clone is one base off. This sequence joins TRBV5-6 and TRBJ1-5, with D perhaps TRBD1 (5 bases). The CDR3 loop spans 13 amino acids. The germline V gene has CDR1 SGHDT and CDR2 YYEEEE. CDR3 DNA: TGTACCAGCATGGAATGGGGCCGACAGCCCCAGCATTTT. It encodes CTSMEWGRQPQHF.

CDR3 sequence: CASSQNRIGTGELFF. Here the CDR3 DNA reads TGTGCCAGCAGCCAAAACAGGATAGGCACCGGGGAGCTGTTTTTT. The gene calls are TRBV7-3 and TRBJ2-2; weak D call: TRBD1 (5 bases). The CDR3 loop spans 15 amino acids. V was shortened by 5 bases and J by 4 bases, with 14 bases between the two germline ends. CDR1 is SGHTA, CDR2 FQGTGA, per germline.

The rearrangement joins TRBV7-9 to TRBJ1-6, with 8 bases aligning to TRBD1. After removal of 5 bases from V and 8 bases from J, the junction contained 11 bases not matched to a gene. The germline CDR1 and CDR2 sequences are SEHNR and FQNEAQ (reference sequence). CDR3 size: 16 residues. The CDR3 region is CASSRVQGAVDSPLHF. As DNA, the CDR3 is TGTGCCAGCAGCCGTGTCCAGGGGGCGGTGGATTCACCCCTCCACTTT. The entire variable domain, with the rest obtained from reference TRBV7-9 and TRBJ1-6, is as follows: DTGVSQNPRHKITKRGQNVTFRCDPISEHNRLYWYRQTLGQGPEFLTYFQNEAQLEKSRLLSDRFSAERPKGSFSTLEIQRTEQGDSAMYLCASSRVQGAVDSPLHFGNGTRLTVT.

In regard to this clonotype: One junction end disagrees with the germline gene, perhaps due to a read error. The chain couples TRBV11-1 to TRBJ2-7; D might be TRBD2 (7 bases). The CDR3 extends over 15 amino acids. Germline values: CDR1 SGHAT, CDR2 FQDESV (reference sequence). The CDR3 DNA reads TGTGCCAGCAGCTGGGGGGCTAGCGGCTCCTACGAACAGTACTTC. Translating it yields CASSWGASGSYEQYF.

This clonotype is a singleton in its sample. The CDR3 loop reads CASSFLSAKNVQYF. As DNA, the CDR3 is TGTGCCAGCAGCTTCCTATCGGCCAAAAACGTACAGTACTTC. V usage is TRBV7-8 and J usage is TRBJ2-4; D is unresolved. Germline V lookup: CDR1 SGHVS, CDR2 FQNEAQ. The CDR3 is 14 amino acids. Trimming removed 3 bases from V and 13 bases from J, with 19 bases in between. Filled out from reference TRBV7-8 and TRBJ2-4, the complete variable domain reads GAGVSQSPRYKVAKRGQDVALRCDPISGHVSLFWYQQALGQGPEFLTYFQNEAQLDKSGLPSDRFFAERPEGSVSTLKIQRTQQEDSAVYLCASSFLSAKNVQYFGAGTRLSVL.

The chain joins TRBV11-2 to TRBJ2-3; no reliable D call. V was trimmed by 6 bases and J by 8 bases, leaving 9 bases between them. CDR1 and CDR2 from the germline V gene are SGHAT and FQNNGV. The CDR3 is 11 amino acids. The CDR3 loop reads CASSKWATQYF. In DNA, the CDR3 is TGTGCCAGCAGTAAATGGGCTACGCAGTATTTT.

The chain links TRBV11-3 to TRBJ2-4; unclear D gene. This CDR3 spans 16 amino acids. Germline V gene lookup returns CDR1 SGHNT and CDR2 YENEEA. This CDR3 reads CGNSLNMGNSKNIQYF. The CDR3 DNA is TGTGGCAACAGCTTGAACATGGGTAATTCCAAAAACATTCAGTACTTC.

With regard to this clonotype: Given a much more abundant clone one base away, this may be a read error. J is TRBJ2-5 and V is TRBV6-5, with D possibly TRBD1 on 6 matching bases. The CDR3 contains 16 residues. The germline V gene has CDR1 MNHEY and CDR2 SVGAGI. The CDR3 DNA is TGTGCCAGCAGTTACTCGGCCGGCAGGGGCCAAGAGACCCGGTACTTC. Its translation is CASSYSAGRGQETRYF.

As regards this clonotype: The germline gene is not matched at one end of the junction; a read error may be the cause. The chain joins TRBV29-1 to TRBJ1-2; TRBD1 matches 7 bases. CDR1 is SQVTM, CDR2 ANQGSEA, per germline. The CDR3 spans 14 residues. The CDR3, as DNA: TGTAGTGCCGCGGGAGGGGGCGCAGGATATGGCTACACCTTC. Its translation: CSAAGGGAGYGYTF.

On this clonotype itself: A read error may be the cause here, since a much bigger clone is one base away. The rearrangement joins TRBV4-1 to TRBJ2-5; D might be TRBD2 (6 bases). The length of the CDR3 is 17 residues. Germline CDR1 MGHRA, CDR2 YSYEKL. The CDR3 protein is CASSQDWWSSAQGTQYF. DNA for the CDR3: TGCGCCAGCAGCCAAGATTGGTGGTCTAGCGCACAAGGGACCCAGTACTTC.

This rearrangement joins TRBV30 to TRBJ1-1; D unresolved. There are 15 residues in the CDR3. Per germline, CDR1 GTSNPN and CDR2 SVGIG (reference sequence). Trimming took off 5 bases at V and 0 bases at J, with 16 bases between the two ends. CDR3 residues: CAWVGSQRVNTEAFF. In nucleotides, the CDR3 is TGTGCCTGGGTAGGTTCCCAGCGCGTGAACACTGAAGCTTTCTTT.

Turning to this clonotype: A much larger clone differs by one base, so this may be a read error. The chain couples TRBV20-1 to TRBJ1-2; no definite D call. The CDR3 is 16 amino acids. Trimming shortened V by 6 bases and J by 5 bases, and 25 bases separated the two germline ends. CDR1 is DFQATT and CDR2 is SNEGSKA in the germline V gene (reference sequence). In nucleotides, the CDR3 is TGCAGTGCATCCACCGGGATAGGAACCCTCGGGTATGGCTACACCTTC. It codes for CSASTGIGTLGYGYTF.

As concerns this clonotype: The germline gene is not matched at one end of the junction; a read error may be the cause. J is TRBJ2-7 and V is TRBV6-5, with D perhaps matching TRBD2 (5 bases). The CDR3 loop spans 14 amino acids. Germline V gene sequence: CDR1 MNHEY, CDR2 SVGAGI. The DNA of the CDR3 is TGTGCCAACAGTTACTCGGGAACGGTAAACGAGCAGTACTTC. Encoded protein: CANSYSGTVNEQYF.

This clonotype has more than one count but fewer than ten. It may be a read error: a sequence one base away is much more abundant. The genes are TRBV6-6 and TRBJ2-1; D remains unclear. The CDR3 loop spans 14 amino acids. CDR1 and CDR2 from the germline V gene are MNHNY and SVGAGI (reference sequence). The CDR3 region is CVSSYSGNSNEQFF. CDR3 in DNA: TGTGTCAGCAGTTACTCTGGCAACTCCAATGAGCAGTTCTTC.

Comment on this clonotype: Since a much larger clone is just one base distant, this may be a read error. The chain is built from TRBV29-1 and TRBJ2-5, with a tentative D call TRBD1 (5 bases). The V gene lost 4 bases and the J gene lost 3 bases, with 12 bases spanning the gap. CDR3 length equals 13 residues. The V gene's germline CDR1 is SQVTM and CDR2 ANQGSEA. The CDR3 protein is CSVVPVGEETQYF. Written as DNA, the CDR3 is TGCAGCGTTGTGCCGGTAGGGGAAGAGACCCAGTACTTC.

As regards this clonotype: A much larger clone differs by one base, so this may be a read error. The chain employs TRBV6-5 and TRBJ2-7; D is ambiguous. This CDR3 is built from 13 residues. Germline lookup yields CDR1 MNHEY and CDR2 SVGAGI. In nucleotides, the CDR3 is TGTGACAGCAGTTACGGGCGATGGGGCGAGCAGTACTTC. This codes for CDSSYGRWGEQYF.

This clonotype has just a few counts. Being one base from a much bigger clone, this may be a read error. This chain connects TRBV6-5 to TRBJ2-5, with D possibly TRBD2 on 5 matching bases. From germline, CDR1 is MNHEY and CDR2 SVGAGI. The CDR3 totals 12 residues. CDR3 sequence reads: CARGWEQEAQYF. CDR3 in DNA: TGTGCCAGGGGGTGGGAGCAAGAGGCCCAGTACTTC.

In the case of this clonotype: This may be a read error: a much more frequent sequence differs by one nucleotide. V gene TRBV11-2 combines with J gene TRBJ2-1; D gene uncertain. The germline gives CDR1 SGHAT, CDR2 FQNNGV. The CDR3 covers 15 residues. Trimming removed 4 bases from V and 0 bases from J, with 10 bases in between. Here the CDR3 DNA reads TGTGCCAGCAGCTCCTGTGCAGCCTCCTACAATGAGCAGTTCTTC. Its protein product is CASSSCAASYNEQFF. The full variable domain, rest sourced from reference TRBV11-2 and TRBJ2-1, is EAGVAQSPRYKIIEKRQSVAFWCNPISGHATLYWYQQILGQGPKLLIQFQNNGVVDDSQLPKDRFSAERLKGVDSTLKIQPAKLEDSAVYLCASSSCAASYNEQFFGPGTRLTVL.

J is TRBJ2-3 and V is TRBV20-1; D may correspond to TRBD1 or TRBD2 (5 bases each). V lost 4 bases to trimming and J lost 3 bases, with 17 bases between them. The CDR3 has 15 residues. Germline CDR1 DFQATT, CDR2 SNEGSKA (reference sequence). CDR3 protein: CSAIVGAGDTDTQYF. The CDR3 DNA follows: TGCAGTGCTATCGTCGGGGCAGGTGATACAGATACGCAGTATTTT.